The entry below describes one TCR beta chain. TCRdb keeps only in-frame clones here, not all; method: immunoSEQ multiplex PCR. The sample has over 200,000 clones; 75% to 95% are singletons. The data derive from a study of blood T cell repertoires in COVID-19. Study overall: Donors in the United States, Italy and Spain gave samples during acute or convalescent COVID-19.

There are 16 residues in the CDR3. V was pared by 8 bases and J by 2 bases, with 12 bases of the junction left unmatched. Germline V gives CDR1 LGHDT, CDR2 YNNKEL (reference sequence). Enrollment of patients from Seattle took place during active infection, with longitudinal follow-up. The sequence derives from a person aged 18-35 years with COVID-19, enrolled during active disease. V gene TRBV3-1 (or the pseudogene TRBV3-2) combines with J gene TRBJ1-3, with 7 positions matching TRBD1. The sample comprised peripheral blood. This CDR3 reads CASGKGGQLTGNTIYF. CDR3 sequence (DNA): TGTGCCAGCGGAAAGGGGGGACAGTTAACTGGAAACACCATATATTTT.